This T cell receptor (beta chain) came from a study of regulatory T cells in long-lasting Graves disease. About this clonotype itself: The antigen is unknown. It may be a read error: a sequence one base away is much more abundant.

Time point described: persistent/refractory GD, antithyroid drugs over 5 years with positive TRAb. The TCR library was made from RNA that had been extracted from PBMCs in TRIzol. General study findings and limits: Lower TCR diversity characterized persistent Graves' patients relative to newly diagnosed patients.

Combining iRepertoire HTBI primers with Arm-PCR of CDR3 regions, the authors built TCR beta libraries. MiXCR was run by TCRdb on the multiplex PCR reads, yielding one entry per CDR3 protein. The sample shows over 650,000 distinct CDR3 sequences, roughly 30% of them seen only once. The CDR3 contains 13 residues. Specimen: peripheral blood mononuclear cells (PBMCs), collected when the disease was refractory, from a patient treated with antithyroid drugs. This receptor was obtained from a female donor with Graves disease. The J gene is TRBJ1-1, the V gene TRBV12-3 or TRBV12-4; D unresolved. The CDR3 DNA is TGTGCCTGCAGTTTGGCCAGCCGAGCGGAAGCTTTCTTT. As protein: CACSLASRAEAFF.